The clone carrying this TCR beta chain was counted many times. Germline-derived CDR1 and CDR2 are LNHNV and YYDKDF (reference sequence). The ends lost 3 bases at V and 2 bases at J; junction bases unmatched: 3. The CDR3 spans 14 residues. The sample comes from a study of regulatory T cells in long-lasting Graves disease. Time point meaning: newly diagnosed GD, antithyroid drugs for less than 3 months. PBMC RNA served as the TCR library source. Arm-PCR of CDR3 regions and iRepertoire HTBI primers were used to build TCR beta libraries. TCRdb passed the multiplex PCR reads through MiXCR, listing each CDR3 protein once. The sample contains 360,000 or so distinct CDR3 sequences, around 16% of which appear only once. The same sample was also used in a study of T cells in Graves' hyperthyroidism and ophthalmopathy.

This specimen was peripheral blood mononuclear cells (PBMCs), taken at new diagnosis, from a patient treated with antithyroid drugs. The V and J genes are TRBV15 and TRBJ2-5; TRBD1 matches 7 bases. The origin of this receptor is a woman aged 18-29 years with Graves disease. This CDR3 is CATSRGDSQETQYF. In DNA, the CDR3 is TGTGCCACCAGCAGGGGGGACAGTCAAGAGACCCAGTACTTC.